The clone carrying this T cell receptor beta chain was picked up many times. Its matching antigen is unknown. Looked up from germline, CDR1 is SGHRS and CDR2 is YFSETQ. The CDR3 covers 14 residues. With 1 base removed from V and 5 bases from J, the gap between germline ends came to 11 bases. The sample originates from a study of blood T cells in healthy people across ages. Study results and limitations: Estimated diversity that came from one million T cells was considered an underestimate. Among long-lived donors, naive CD4+ cells were more numerous and diversity higher than in aged donors.

The second PCR ran about 6 to 11 cycles with a sample-barcoded 5' primer and J-beta primers. Each sample yielded at least 2.5 million CDR3-containing paired-end reads. TCRdb recomputed calls from the 5' RACE reads with MiXCR, one row per CDR3 protein. Among approximately 700,000 distinct CDR3 sequences listed, roughly 32% were seen once. Material for sequencing was blood. The chain carries TRBV5-1 and TRBJ2-3, with D possibly matching TRBD1 (6 bases). The sequence was obtained from a woman aged 80 or older in good health. The CDR3 DNA reads TGCGCCAGCAGCTTGAGAGGGGGTCAAGATACGCAGTATTTT. Protein sequence: CASSLRGGQDTQYF.